Presented here are 27 T cell receptor beta chains from one specimen sequenced in a study of tumor and adjacent non-tumor tissue in lung cancer. Three rounds of nested PCR, following a modified ARM-PCR protocol, produced the TCRbeta library. MiXCR was run by TCRdb on the multiplex PCR reads, yielding one entry per CDR3 protein. The sample records over 110,000 distinct CDR3 sequences, approximately 70% being singletons. No cell sorting was done before RNA was extracted from the tissue. Specimen: lung tumor tissue. The receptors come from a man in his 60s with small cell lung cancer.

This clonotype was picked up one time. This chain joins TRBV6-5 and TRBJ1-1, with a tentative D call TRBD1 (6 bases). The CDR3 loop spans 13 amino acids. Germline V gene data show CDR1 as MNHEY and CDR2 as SVGAGI. V shed 8 bases and J shed 11 bases, with 21 bases lying between them. The CDR3 region is CASCKPSTGDAFF. CDR3 DNA: TGTGCCAGCTGTAAACCATCGACAGGCGACGCTTTCTTT.

Turning to this clonotype: One junction end does not reproduce the germline sequence, and a read error may be involved. V and J are TRBV20-1 and TRBJ2-3; TRBD2 is a possible D gene (6 bases). Germline assignment: CDR1 DFQATT and CDR2 SNEGSKA (reference sequence). CDR3 size: 15 residues. As DNA, the CDR3 is TGCAATGCTAAGGATCGGAGGAGGGCCACAGACACGCAGTATTTT. Encoded protein: CNAKDRRRATDTQYF.

Comments on this clonotype: Compared with germline, one end of the junction differs, possibly owing to a read error. CDR3 sequence reads: CASNYLSGDEHFF. The CDR3 DNA follows: TGTGCCAGCAACTATCTATCGGGCGATGAGCACTTCTTC. The chain has TRBV11-3 and TRBJ2-1; no firm D call. Germline V gives CDR1 SGHNT, CDR2 YENEEA. This CDR3 spans 13 amino acids.

Worth noting for this clonotype: As the CDR3 is not closed by the conserved phenylalanine or tryptophan, this likely results from a read error. The DNA is left out, because the CDR3 cannot be placed on it with certainty; the CDR3 is given as TCRdb lists it. The chain is built from TRBV11-3 and TRBJ1-1. The CDR3 spans 13 residues, counting both ends. Germline V lookup: CDR1 SGHNT, CDR2 YENEEA. The CDR3: CASSKEGGTETFL.

The table lists this clonotype with a count of one. At one of its ends the junction is not consistent with the germline gene, which may arise from a read error. The CDR3 loop reads CASSPMQGANYGYTF. In nucleotides, the CDR3 is TGTGCCAGCAGTCCCATGCAGGGGGCAAACTACGGCTACACCTTC. This chain joins TRBV11-2 and TRBJ1-2; 8 positions match TRBD1. Germline assignment: CDR1 SGHAT and CDR2 FQNNGV. The CDR3 has 15 amino acids.

Comments on this clonotype: The missing conserved phenylalanine or tryptophan at the end of this CDR3 makes a read error likely. The V call is TRBV20-1, the J call TRBJ2-1, with 7 bases lining up with TRBD2. V trimming: 1 base; J trimming: 6 bases; junction bases outside the gene matches: 15. This CDR3 comprises 17 residues. Germline V gene lookup returns CDR1 DFQATT and CDR2 SNEGSKA (reference sequence). CDR3 region: CSARVEVGTKSLNEQFL. CDR3 nucleotide sequence: TGCAGTGCTAGAGTAGAAGTTGGGACTAAGAGTCTCAATGAGCAGTTCCTC.

As to this clonotype: Without the conserved terminal phenylalanine or tryptophan, this CDR3 likely stems from a read error. V gene TRBV6-6 combines with J gene TRBJ1-6; D ambiguous. CDR3 length: 11 residues. The germline V gene has CDR1 MNHNY and CDR2 SVGAGI (reference sequence). CDR3 amino acids: CANSKDSPLHY. The DNA for the CDR3 is TGTGCCAACAGTAAAGATTCACCCCTCCACTAT.

This clonotype was found many times. This chain connects TRBV6-2 or TRBV6-3 to TRBJ1-1, with D uncertain. In germline, CDR1 is MNHEY, CDR2 SVGEGT. The CDR3 loop spans 15 amino acids. Trimming left V 8 bases short and J 1 base short, with 17 bases between. The CDR3 region has the DNA TGTGCCAGCCTATTGGGCCCGATATGGAACACTGAAGCTTTCTTT. Protein product: CASLLGPIWNTEAFF.

The gene calls are TRBV11-2 and TRBJ2-3; possibly TRBD1 or TRBD2 for D (6 bases each). Germline assignment: CDR1 SGHAT and CDR2 FQNNGV. V was trimmed by 6 bases and J by 5 bases, leaving 18 bases between them. This CDR3 contains 15 residues. In DNA form, the CDR3 reads TGTGCCAGCAGATTGCTAGGGGGAGGATTAGATACGCAGTATTTT. It specifies CASRLLGGGLDTQYF.

Ten or more counts support this clonotype. V usage is TRBV20-1 and J usage is TRBJ2-1; D might be TRBD2 (6 bases). Germline CDR1 reads DFQATT; CDR2 reads SNEGSKA (reference sequence). Trimming took off 6 bases at V and 10 bases at J, with 19 bases between the two ends. CDR3 length equals 13 residues. The CDR3 loop reads CSARDPQGPEQFF. In DNA, the CDR3 is TGCAGTGCGCGGGACCCACAAGGGCCGGAGCAGTTCTTC.

V gene TRBV10-3 combines with J gene TRBJ1-2; tentative D call: TRBD1 (6 bases). The V end was cut by 4 bases, the J end by 4 bases, with 16 bases between. Germline lookup yields CDR1 ENHRY and CDR2 SYGVKD. CDR3 length: 15 amino acids. CDR3 nucleotide sequence: TGTGCCATCAGTGGAGACACCGAGACAGGCTATGGCTACACCTTC. As protein: CAISGDTETGYGYTF.

The chain combines TRBV11-1 with TRBJ2-1; D could derive from TRBD1 or TRBD2 (5 bases each). In germline, CDR1 is SGHAT, CDR2 FQDESV (reference sequence). V lost 5 bases, J lost 10 bases, and 27 bases lay in between. This CDR3 contains 17 residues. The CDR3 is CASSPRAGLVGVGEQFF. CDR3 DNA: TGTGCCAGCAGCCCTAGGGCAGGGCTAGTGGGAGTCGGGGAGCAGTTCTTC.

As to this clonotype: One end of the junction is discordant with germline, which a read error may explain. The chain couples TRBV6-2 or TRBV6-3 to TRBJ1-5; tentatively, D is TRBD1 (5 bases). The V gene's germline CDR1 is MNHEY and CDR2 SVGEGT. This CDR3 is built from 17 residues. The CDR3 here is CASSSQYQRGSGQPQRF. DNA of the CDR3: TGTGCCAGCAGTTCCCAATACCAGAGGGGCTCGGGTCAACCCCAGCGTTTT.

The chain couples TRBV29-1 to TRBJ2-7; D is possibly TRBD2 (5 bases). Trimming shortened V by 3 bases and J by 4 bases, and 13 bases separated the two germline ends. Germline lookup yields CDR1 SQVTM and CDR2 ANQGSEA. This CDR3 comprises 13 residues. This CDR3 reads CSVEMGARYEQYF. CDR3 nucleotides: TGCAGCGTTGAGATGGGAGCAAGGTACGAGCAGTACTTC.

This clonotype was seen many times. The J gene is TRBJ2-7, the V gene TRBV6-6, with D perhaps TRBD1 or TRBD2 (5 bases each). Between the trimmed V and J ends, which lost 2 bases and 5 bases, there was a span of 7 bases. Germline-derived CDR1 and CDR2 are MNHNY and SVGAGI (reference sequence). The CDR3 extends over 12 amino acids. The CDR3 nucleotides read TGTGCCAGCAGTTACGAGGGGCACGAGCAGTACGTC. It encodes CASSYEGHEQYV.

The V and J genes are TRBV5-1 and TRBJ2-1, with D possibly being TRBD2 (7 bases). CDR1 is SGHRS, CDR2 YFSETQ, per germline. The V end lost 4 bases, the J end lost 9 bases, and 14 bases lay between the germline ends. The CDR3 contains 13 residues. CDR3 region: CASSPGGRGEQFF. The CDR3 nucleotides are TGCGCCAGCAGCCCGGGGGGCCGGGGTGAGCAGTTCTTC. Based on the CDR3 plus reference TRBV5-1 and TRBJ2-1, the full variable domain is KAGVTQTPRYLIKTRGQQVTLSCSPISGHRSVSWYQQTPGQGLQFLFEYFSETQRNKGNFPGRFSGRQFSNSRSEMNVSTLELGDSALYLCASSPGGRGEQFFGPGTRLTVL.

About this clonotype: A junction boundary mismatches the germline segment, possibly from a read error. V and J are TRBV6-5 and TRBJ2-1, with 9 bases identical to TRBD2. Germline values: CDR1 MNHEY, CDR2 SVGAGI. The CDR3 consists of 13 residues. The CDR3 region is CASSPGTSNAQFF. The CDR3 DNA follows: TGTGCCAGCAGTCCAGGGACTAGCAATGCGCAGTTCTTC.

Of note for this clonotype: With a much larger clone just one base away, this may be a read error. V and J are TRBV6-1 and TRBJ1-3; D not certain. V was clipped by 7 bases and J by 0 bases, with 16 bases between them. This CDR3 region has 16 residues. The germline V gene has CDR1 MNHNS and CDR2 SASEGT. The CDR3 reads CASTLNEAHSGNTIYF. For the CDR3, the DNA is TGTGCCAGCACCCTAAACGAGGCGCACTCTGGAAACACCATATATTTT.

The chain has TRBV14 and TRBJ1-1; D may be TRBD1 (6 bases). Germline assignment: CDR1 SGHDN and CDR2 FVKESK. The length of the CDR3 is 15 residues. Deletions cut 4 bases from V and 5 bases from J, with 17 bases between. The CDR3 region has the DNA TGTGCCAGCAGCCCCCGAAGAGGGGGTTGGACTGAAGCTTTCTTT. The encoded protein is CASSPRRGGWTEAFF. Based on the CDR3 plus reference TRBV14 and TRBJ1-1, the full variable domain is EAGVTQFPSHSVIEKGQTVTLRCDPISGHDNLYWYRRVMGKEIKFLLHFVKESKQDESGMPNNRFLAERTGGTYSTLKVQPAELEDSGVYFCASSPRRGGWTEAFFGQGTRLTVV.

The chain couples TRBV20-1 to TRBJ1-5; D is uncertain. Gene TRBJ2-3 matches the end of the DNA better, so the J call may be wrong. This CDR3 is built from 13 residues. Per the germline V gene, CDR1 is DFQATT and CDR2 is SNEGSKA (reference sequence). The chain's CDR3 is CSASRGNDQPQYF. The CDR3 region has the DNA TGCAGTGCTAGCCGTGGGAACGATCAGCCCCAGTATTTT.

Comment on this clonotype: Since a much larger clone is just one base distant, this may be a read error. The V and J genes are TRBV4-1 and TRBJ2-4, with unresolved D. Trimming cost V 3 bases and J 0 bases, with 12 bases left between them. The germline V gene has CDR1 MGHRA and CDR2 YSYEKL. The CDR3 runs 16 residues. The CDR3 sequence is CASSHDGRIAKNIQYF. The CDR3 bases are TGCGCCAGCAGCCATGATGGGCGGATAGCCAAAAACATTCAGTACTTC.

The J gene is TRBJ1-6, the V gene TRBV6-5; D call uncertain. V was shortened by 6 bases and J by 5 bases, with 8 bases between the two germline ends. CDR3 size: 13 residues. Germline V CDR1 and CDR2: MNHEY, SVGAGI. CDR3 protein: CASSDCDNSPLHF. The CDR3 DNA reads TGTGCCAGCAGCGACTGTGATAATTCACCCCTCCACTTT.

The chain has TRBV4-1 and TRBJ1-4; the D is unclear. Trimming cost V 1 base and J 7 bases, with 7 bases left between them. CDR1 and CDR2 (germline): MGHRA, YSYEKL. The CDR3 contains 13 residues. The CDR3 nucleotides are TGCGCCAGCAGCCAAGTCGTGAGTGAAAAACTGTTTTTT. Translated, it gives CASSQVVSEKLFF.

This clonotype was recorded many times. This chain joins TRBV6-6 and TRBJ2-3, with D unclear. Trimming stripped 0 bases from V and 5 bases from J, with 15 bases between. There are 16 residues in the CDR3. From germline, CDR1 is MNHNY and CDR2 SVGAGI (reference sequence). CDR3: CASSYSGSRRGDTQYF. As DNA, the CDR3 is TGTGCCAGCAGTTACTCCGGGTCTCGGCGAGGAGATACGCAGTATTTT.

To note about this clonotype: This may arise from a read error, as a much more abundant clone is one base away. The rearrangement links TRBV28 to TRBJ2-4; D remains ambiguous. Germline-derived CDR1 and CDR2 are MDHEN and SYDVKM. This CDR3 is 16 amino acids long. The CDR3 DNA reads TGTGCCATCAGTGGCAGGACCTTTCTAGCCAAAAACATTCAGTACTTC. It specifies CAISGRTFLAKNIQYF.

This clonotype occurred a few times. A read error may be the cause here, since a much bigger clone is one base away. The genes are TRBV11-2 and TRBJ2-4; D call uncertain. Per the germline V gene, CDR1 is SGHAT and CDR2 is FQNNGV. The CDR3 has 15 amino acids. Trimming shortened V by 7 bases and J by 1 base, and 14 bases separated the two germline ends. In DNA form, the CDR3 reads TGTGCCAGCAACTTGGGCCACCCCGCCAAAAACATTCAGTACTTC. Its protein is CASNLGHPAKNIQYF.

V is TRBV5-6 and J is TRBJ2-1, with TRBD2 matching 9 bases. After removal of 0 bases from V and 8 bases from J, the junction contained 9 bases not matched to a gene. This CDR3 contains 16 residues. CDR1 and CDR2 (germline): SGHDT, YYEEEE. CDR3 DNA sequence: TGTGCCAGCAGCTTGGTGGCTAGCGGGGATTACGATGAGCAGTTCTTC. Translation gives CASSLVASGDYDEQFF.